What follows is one T cell receptor (beta chain) and its context. The antigen remains unidentified. This sample is drawn from a study of cytomegalovirus exposure and HLA in healthy donors. This CDR3 is 13 amino acids long. Germline loops: CDR1 MDHEN, CDR2 SYDVKM. V shed 5 bases, J shed 3 bases, and the junction held 4 bases outside the gene matches. Study-wide results and limits: A few chains tied to CMV proved CMV antigen-specific in vitro. Diagnosis of cytomegalovirus status made by the classifier reportedly showed high specificity and sensitivity. The tendency of first-cohort TCR clusters to co-occur in the roughly 130 validation repertoires was the finding of a later analysis.

The method was immunoSEQ multiplex PCR; TCRdb's version includes in-frame clones alone and lacks a portion of them. The sample has fewer than 120,000 clones, approximately 89% seen once. The sample consisted of PBMCs. This rearrangement joins TRBV28 to TRBJ2-7; 7 positions match TRBD1. This sequence originates from a woman under 30 in good health and CMV-seronegative. The CDR3 DNA reads TGTGCCAGCAGTCCGGGACAGCTCTACGAGCAGTACTTC. Its translation: CASSPGQLYEQYF.